Below, 30 T cell receptor beta chains from the same sample are listed, as sequenced in a study of shared clonotypes between healthy human individuals. Data came from immunoSEQ multiplex PCR; TCRdb stores just in-frame clones and leaves some out. The sample lists roughly 2.2 million clones, around 93% seen once, with roughly 0.34% in the top ten. Sequencing input: naive CD4+ T cells from PBMCs. Sample subset: CD45RA+ positively selected. The receptor source for this set is a man aged 18 to 30 in good health. Some clones in this sample may be carry-over from other donors' samples.

This clone was counted only a few times. CDR3 nucleotide sequence: TGCGCCAGCAGCCAATTACGGACAGGGGGCAGATGGACTGAAGCTTTCTTT. This sequence encodes CASSQLRTGGRWTEAFF. The chain recombines TRBV4-1 with TRBJ1-1, with 11 bases that match TRBD1. V lost 2 bases to trimming and J lost 5 bases; unmatched junction nucleotides: 10. This CDR3 comprises 17 residues. The germline gives CDR1 MGHRA, CDR2 YSYEKL.

V gene TRBV7-3 combines with J gene TRBJ2-1, with 16 nucleotides matching TRBD2. Losses at the gene ends were 1 base for V and 8 bases for J; bases not matched to a gene: 2. The CDR3 spans 16 residues. Per germline, CDR1 SGHTA and CDR2 FQGTGA. CDR3 region: CASSLRGTSGRDEQFF. The CDR3 region has the DNA TGTGCCAGCAGCTTAAGGGGGACTAGCGGGAGGGATGAGCAGTTCTTC.

In this sample, this clone turned up a few times. This chain links TRBV6-5 with TRBJ1-1; 7 bases agree with TRBD1. The trim removed 5 bases at V and 1 base at J, leaving 1 base unmatched. Germline values: CDR1 MNHEY, CDR2 SVGAGI. This CDR3 spans 13 amino acids. The CDR3 DNA follows: TGTGCCAGCAGTGCAGGGGGGAACACTGAAGCTTTCTTT. This gives the protein CASSAGGNTEAFF.

This chain joins TRBV5-1 and TRBJ2-3, with unresolved D. Germline V gene data show CDR1 as SGHRS and CDR2 as YFSETQ. The length of the CDR3 is 15 residues. The V gene lost 0 bases and the J gene lost 1 base, with 9 bases spanning the gap. The DNA for the CDR3 is TGCGCCAGCAGCTTGGAGGGCAGCCGCACAGATACGCAGTATTTT. Its protein is CASSLEGSRTDTQYF.

This rearrangement joins TRBV2 to TRBJ1-4, with 7 bases matching TRBD1. Germline values: CDR1 SNHLY, CDR2 FYNNEI. The V segment lost 7 bases and the J segment 7 bases; nucleotides outside the gene matches: 9. This CDR3 has 14 residues. The CDR3 here is CASTREGAFEKLFF. CDR3 in DNA: TGTGCCAGCACCCGAGAGGGGGCGTTTGAAAAACTGTTTTTT.

The chain carries TRBV5-5 and TRBJ1-2; possible D gene TRBD1, 6 bases. The CDR3 has 14 amino acids. The V end lost 9 bases, the J end lost 4 bases, and 19 bases lay between the germline ends. Germline V gene sequence: CDR1 SGHKS, CDR2 YYEKEE (reference sequence). The CDR3 DNA follows: TGTGCCACTTCGCCCTGGGGGGGGCCCTATGGCTACACCTTC. Protein: CATSPWGGPYGYTF.

The chain couples TRBV28 to TRBJ2-7, with D tentatively TRBD1 (9 bases). The V and J ends lost 3 bases and 5 bases respectively, with 17 bases between them. The CDR3 sequence is 15 residues long. Germline lookup yields CDR1 MDHEN and CDR2 SYDVKM. DNA of the CDR3: TGTGCCAGCAGTTTGAGCGGGGGACAGGGCCACGAGCAGTACTTC. Residues: CASSLSGGQGHEQYF.

The chain employs TRBV6-6 and TRBJ1-2; the D gene is possibly TRBD1 (5 bases). The CDR3 runs 14 residues. Germline assignment: CDR1 MNHNY and CDR2 SVGAGI (reference sequence). V was shortened by 7 bases and J by 4 bases, with 16 bases between the two germline ends. The DNA of the CDR3 is TGTGCCAGCACGAACAACAGGTTCCCCTATGGCTACACCTTC. It translates to CASTNNRFPYGYTF.

J is TRBJ2-5 and V is TRBV19; no clear D. With 4 bases removed from V and 5 bases from J, the gap between germline ends came to 11 bases. This CDR3 comprises 13 residues. Germline CDR1 LNHDA, CDR2 SQIVND (reference sequence). The CDR3 nucleotides read TGTGCCAGTAGTACGTATGTTTGGGAGACCCAGTACTTC. Translation gives CASSTYVWETQYF.

The chain uses TRBV11-2 and TRBJ1-1; D gene unclear. The CDR3 extends over 14 amino acids. With 3 bases removed from V and 3 bases from J, the gap between germline ends came to 11 bases. CDR1 is SGHAT and CDR2 is FQNNGV in the germline V gene. In nucleotides, the CDR3 is TGTGCCAGCAGCTTTTCCCTCCTAGACACTGAAGCTTTCTTT. This sequence encodes CASSFSLLDTEAFF.

The chain has TRBV28 and TRBJ1-5; possible D gene TRBD1, 6 bases. There are 13 residues in the CDR3. In germline, CDR1 is MDHEN, CDR2 SYDVKM. Trimming pared 4 bases from V and 5 bases from J, leaving 9 bases between. Here the CDR3 reads CASSSQGYQPQHF. CDR3 in DNA: TGTGCCAGCAGTTCACAGGGTTATCAGCCCCAGCATTTT.

The chain recombines TRBV18 with TRBJ1-5, with a weak D call TRBD1 (5 bases). The CDR3 is made up of 14 amino acids. Trimming cost V 2 bases and J 9 bases, with 14 bases left between them. From germline, CDR1 is KGHSH and CDR2 LQKENI. CDR3 coding DNA: TGTGCCAGCTCACCAAGTGACAGCAAAACGCCCCAGCATTTT. Translated, it gives CASSPSDSKTPQHF.

Concerning this clone: Other DNA sequences from this sample encode an identical CDR3 as well. V gene TRBV6-5 combines with J gene TRBJ2-7; 8 bases fit TRBD1. This CDR3 has 15 amino acids. The V gene end was trimmed by 0 bases and the J gene end by 3 bases; junction bases not matched to a gene: 4. The germline gives CDR1 MNHEY, CDR2 SVGAGI. Here the CDR3 DNA reads TGTGCCAGCAGTTACTCGGGGACAGGAGACTACGAGCAGTACTTC. This encodes CASSYSGTGDYEQYF.

This clone was recorded only once. The chain carries TRBV5-3 and TRBJ2-1, with 12 nucleotides matching TRBD2. Being an ORF, TRBV5-3 has a function that is uncertain. V shed 4 bases and J 3 bases; nucleotides not matched to a gene: 8. There are 17 residues in the CDR3. This chain's CDR3 is CARSRLLAGGNYNEQFF. The CDR3, as DNA: TGTGCCAGAAGCCGACTACTAGCGGGAGGTAACTACAATGAGCAGTTCTTC.

This clone has just one count. V usage is TRBV7-8 and J usage is TRBJ2-3, with D uncertain. CDR3 length: 12 amino acids. Germline V lookup: CDR1 SGHVS, CDR2 FQNEAQ. The V gene lost 4 bases and the J gene lost 2 bases, with 4 bases spanning the gap. The CDR3 reads CASSSFTDTQYF. As DNA, the CDR3 is TGTGCCAGCAGCTCTTTCACAGATACGCAGTATTTT.

The V call is TRBV5-8, the J call TRBJ1-1; D remains ambiguous. The CDR3 extends over 14 amino acids. Germline V gene sequence: CDR1 SGHTS, CDR2 YDEGEE. Trimming pared 1 base from V and 2 bases from J, leaving 9 bases between. The CDR3 bases are TGTGCCAGCAGCTTGCGACGGACCAACACTGAAGCTTTCTTT. Translation gives CASSLRRTNTEAFF. The full variable domain, completed using reference TRBV5-8 and TRBJ1-1, is EAGVTQSPTHLIKTRGQQATLRCSPISGHTSVYWYQQALGLGLQFLLWYDEGEERNRGNFPPRFSGRQFPNYSSELNVNALELEDSALYLCASSLRRTNTEAFFGQGTRLTVV.

The V call is TRBV28, the J call TRBJ1-2; possibly TRBD1 for D (6 bases). Germline assignment: CDR1 MDHEN and CDR2 SYDVKM. The CDR3 sequence is 13 residues long. V was clipped by 6 bases and J by 8 bases, with 16 bases between them. The CDR3 nucleotides are TGTGCCAGCAGAACTCAGGGGCGGCGGGGCTACACCTTC. This encodes CASRTQGRRGYTF.

This clone came up once. This chain uses TRBV19 with TRBJ2-7; D call uncertain. This CDR3 spans 14 amino acids. Germline assignment: CDR1 LNHDA and CDR2 SQIVND (reference sequence). Between the trimmed V and J ends, which lost 6 bases and 7 bases, there was a span of 19 bases. As DNA, the CDR3 is TGTGCCAGTAGGGAAGGACCTACCATAGGGGAGCAGTACTTC. Protein: CASREGPTIGEQYF.

The chain couples TRBV6-6 to TRBJ2-5; TRBD2 matches at 13 bases. V lost 6 bases to trimming and J lost 4 bases; unmatched junction nucleotides: 8. In germline, CDR1 is MNHNY, CDR2 SVGAGI (reference sequence). The CDR3 spans 16 residues. The CDR3 DNA follows: TGTGCCAGCAGCCCCTATCGGACTAGCGGGAGAGAGACCCAGTACTTC. This translates into CASSPYRTSGRETQYF.

The chain combines TRBV9 with TRBJ2-7; 9 bases fit TRBD2. In germline, CDR1 is SGDLS, CDR2 YYNGEE. Trimming cost V 1 base and J 3 bases; bases outside gene matches: 5. There are 15 residues in the CDR3. The CDR3 here is CASSVLAGNDYEQYF. The CDR3 DNA reads as TGTGCCAGCAGCGTACTAGCGGGAAATGACTACGAGCAGTACTTC.

The V and J genes are TRBV5-1 and TRBJ1-5, with D perhaps TRBD1 (5 bases). The V end lost 0 bases, the J end lost 6 bases, and 10 bases lay between the germline ends. CDR1 and CDR2 (germline): SGHRS, YFSETQ. The CDR3 has 14 residues. The CDR3 DNA is TGCGCCAGCAGCTTGGCCGAGGGGCTTCAGCCCCAGCATTTT. As protein: CASSLAEGLQPQHF.

The rearrangement joins TRBV30 to TRBJ2-3; no reliable D call. In germline, CDR1 is GTSNPN, CDR2 SVGIG (reference sequence). The CDR3 contains 12 residues. V lost 0 bases and J 7 bases, leaving 8 bases between the germline ends. This CDR3 reads CAWSVALYTQYF. The CDR3 region has the DNA TGTGCCTGGAGTGTCGCCCTCTATACGCAGTATTTT.

V gene TRBV28 combines with J gene TRBJ1-2; 8 bases are shared with TRBD1. Germline V lookup: CDR1 MDHEN, CDR2 SYDVKM. This CDR3 spans 14 amino acids. J was trimmed by 0 bases and V by 10 bases; bases with no gene match: 7. CDR3 coding DNA: TGTGCCATCAAGGACAGGGTGACTAACTATGGCTACACCTTC. Amino acid sequence: CAIKDRVTNYGYTF.

The chain is built from TRBV18 and TRBJ2-6, with no clear D. The CDR3 is 16 residues long. CDR1 KGHSH and CDR2 LQKENI come from the germline V gene. The germline V and J ends were trimmed by 3 bases and 0 bases, with 9 bases remaining between them. The CDR3 coding sequence is TGTGCCAGCTCACCCCAGCCGATCTCTGGGGCCAACGTCCTGACTTTC. This gives the protein CASSPQPISGANVLTF.

The J gene is TRBJ2-2, the V gene TRBV28, with 7 bases that match TRBD1. V shed 5 bases, J shed 3 bases, and the junction held 9 bases outside the gene matches. The CDR3 is 16 amino acids. Germline V gives CDR1 MDHEN, CDR2 SYDVKM. The CDR3 DNA reads as TGTGCCAGCAGTACAGTAGGACAGGCTGACACCGGGGAGCTGTTTTTT. It yields the protein CASSTVGQADTGELFF.

This clone was seen a single time. V and J are TRBV7-6 and TRBJ2-3; no clear D gene. The CDR3 sequence is 13 residues long. Deletions cut 3 bases from V and 2 bases from J, with 6 bases between. CDR1 and CDR2 from the germline V gene are SGHVS and FNYEAQ. CDR3 DNA: TGTGCCAGCAGCTTCCTGGACACAGATACGCAGTATTTT. Translating gives CASSFLDTDTQYF.

The V gene is TRBV19, the J gene TRBJ2-5; TRBD2 matches 7 bases. Looked up from germline, CDR1 is LNHDA and CDR2 is SQIVND (reference sequence). V was pared by 4 bases and J by 5 bases, with 7 bases of the junction left unmatched. This CDR3 region has 14 residues. The CDR3 nucleotides are TGTGCCAGTAGTAAGAGGGAGGGTGGGGAGACCCAGTACTTC. Protein product: CASSKREGGETQYF.

The rearrangement links TRBV27 to TRBJ2-5; weak D call: TRBD1 (5 bases). There are 17 residues in the CDR3. CDR1 and CDR2 (germline): MNHEY, SMNVEV (reference sequence). The V gene lost 6 bases and the J gene lost 0 bases, with 20 bases spanning the gap. The CDR3 DNA sequence: TGTGCCAGCAGCCGCACCCCCTCGACAGCCTACCAAGAGACCCAGTACTTC. Its protein is CASSRTPSTAYQETQYF.

V is TRBV7-9 and J is TRBJ2-2, with TRBD1 as a possible D gene (6 bases). Trimming took off 2 bases at V and 1 base at J, with 8 bases between the two ends. The V gene's germline CDR1 is SEHNR and CDR2 FQNEAQ (reference sequence). The CDR3 runs to 15 residues. CDR3 protein: CASSLQQGNTGELFF. As DNA, the CDR3 is TGTGCCAGCAGCTTACAACAGGGGAACACCGGGGAGCTGTTTTTT.

V is TRBV21-1 and J is TRBJ2-7; the DNA was not compared with TRBD2, the D call given in the table. TRBV21-1 is a documented pseudogene. The CDR3 loop spans 16 amino acids. The CDR3 coding sequence is TGTGCCAGCAGCAAATCCGGACTAGCAGGTTGCTACGAGCAGTACTTC. Translation: CASSKSGLAGCYEQYF.